The next 24 T cell receptor beta chains were all read from a single sample in a study of radiotherapy plus CTLA-4 blockade in lung cancer. Clones were read by immunoSEQ multiplex PCR, and TCRdb kept only the in-frame ones, dropping some. Of some 66,000 clones detected, approximately 80% appear once; the ten largest clones hold less than 4.5%. Sequencing used peripheral blood, obtained from a patient treated with radiotherapy plus ipilimumab. The receptors were sampled from a human donor with non-small cell lung cancer who had a partial response to radiotherapy plus ipilimumab.

The chain links TRBV4-2 to TRBJ2-4; 10 nucleotides line up with TRBD1. Unmatched junction bases numbered 7, after V lost 0 bases and J lost 2 bases. The CDR3 loop spans 18 amino acids. The germline CDR1 and CDR2 sequences are LGHNA and YNFKEQ. The CDR3 sequence: CASSQDRDRGFPKNIQYF. The CDR3 DNA follows: TGTGCCAGCAGCCAAGACCGGGACAGGGGATTTCCCAAAAACATTCAGTACTTC.

The rearrangement links TRBV29-1 to TRBJ2-3; 11 nucleotides line up with TRBD2. CDR1 is SQVTM and CDR2 is ANQGSEA in the germline V gene. J lost 6 bases, V lost 6 bases, and 8 bases had no gene match. CDR3 length equals 14 residues. This CDR3 is CSVARGLAVDTQYF. DNA for the CDR3: TGCAGCGTGGCCAGGGGACTAGCGGTGGATACGCAGTATTTT.

J is TRBJ2-3 and V is TRBV10-1; 10 nucleotides agree with TRBD2. The CDR3 runs to 17 residues. V was clipped by 5 bases and J by 6 bases; unmatched bases: 14. Germline values: CDR1 WNHNN, CDR2 SYGVQD (reference sequence). The CDR3 reads CASSPLGLAGESDTQYF. The CDR3 DNA sequence: TGCGCCAGCAGTCCCTTAGGGCTAGCGGGAGAGTCGGATACGCAGTATTTT.

The chain joins TRBV7-2 to TRBJ2-3; the D gene is possibly TRBD1 (5 bases). Germline CDR1 is SGHTA and CDR2 is FQGNSA. The V gene lost 3 bases and the J gene lost 0 bases, with 10 bases spanning the gap. CDR3 length equals 15 residues. In nucleotides, the CDR3 is TGTGCCAGCAGCTTTGGGGCCTCTAGCACAGATACGCAGTATTTT. Protein sequence: CASSFGASSTDTQYF.

The CDR3 nucleotides read TGTGCCAGCAGCTTAGAGGCGGGCTCTAACACTGAAGCTTTCTTT. Its translation is CASSLEAGSNTEAFF. This chain links TRBV11-2 with TRBJ1-1; no reliable D call. Germline CDR1 is SGHAT and CDR2 is FQNNGV. The ends were cut back, 0 bases at V and 2 bases at J, with 10 bases in the middle. The CDR3 is made up of 15 amino acids.

This clone was observed a handful of times. The J gene is TRBJ1-1, the V gene TRBV2; the D is unclear. Germline-derived CDR1 and CDR2 are SNHLY and FYNNEI. CDR3 size: 13 residues. Trimming stripped 3 bases from V and 5 bases from J, with 10 bases between. The CDR3 reads CASSDFSGTEAFF. In DNA form, the CDR3 reads TGTGCCAGCAGTGATTTTTCCGGGACTGAAGCTTTCTTT.

The V gene is TRBV6-5, the J gene TRBJ1-2; perhaps TRBD1 as D (5 bases). Germline V CDR1 and CDR2: MNHEY, SVGAGI. V dropped 6 bases and J dropped 8 bases, with 16 bases sitting between them. This CDR3 has 13 residues. The CDR3 bases are TGTGCCAGCAGCCGGGGGGTTGAGACGGGCTACACCTTC. Encoded protein: CASSRGVETGYTF.

The CDR3 DNA reads as TGTGCCAGCAGGTTCGGAGGGAACACTGAAGCTTTCTTT. This codes for CASRFGGNTEAFF. V usage is TRBV5-5 and J usage is TRBJ1-1; the D is unclear. Germline V lookup: CDR1 SGHKS, CDR2 YYEKEE (reference sequence). This CDR3 has 13 amino acids. V lost 5 bases to trimming and J lost 1 base, with 9 bases between them.

V gene TRBV29-1 combines with J gene TRBJ2-7; D gene ambiguous. This CDR3 region has 13 residues. Trimming removed 4 bases from V and 0 bases from J, with 10 bases in between. Germline lookup yields CDR1 SQVTM and CDR2 ANQGSEA. In DNA, the CDR3 is TGCAGCGTTGTACCACTGAACTCCTACGAGCAGTACTTC. This translates into CSVVPLNSYEQYF.

The V call is TRBV5-1, the J call TRBJ2-1, with 9 bases aligning to TRBD2. CDR1 SGHRS and CDR2 YFSETQ come from the germline V gene. The CDR3 loop spans 15 amino acids. With 5 bases clipped from V and 6 bases from J, the junction kept 9 bases outside the gene matches. CDR3 bases: TGCGCCAGCAGTCTGCTAGCGGGACAAGGCAATGAGCAGTTCTTC. Its protein is CASSLLAGQGNEQFF.

The chain combines TRBV18 with TRBJ1-1, with 7 bases lining up with TRBD1. Germline CDR1 and CDR2: KGHSH and LQKENI. Trimming took 1 base from V and 8 from J; bases not matched to a gene: 4. CDR3 length: 13 amino acids. The CDR3 loop is CASSPLRGKEAFF. For the CDR3, the DNA is TGTGCCAGCTCACCACTCAGGGGGAAGGAAGCTTTCTTT.

The chain's CDR3 is CASSQDEVGRTQYF. The DNA of the CDR3 is TGCGCCAGCAGCCAAGATGAGGTCGGGAGGACCCAGTACTTC. The V gene is TRBV4-1, the J gene TRBJ2-5, with D perhaps matching TRBD2 (6 bases). CDR3 length equals 14 residues. Germline-derived CDR1 and CDR2 are MGHRA and YSYEKL. Trimming removed 0 bases from V and 7 bases from J, with 12 bases in between.

The V and J genes are TRBV5-1 and TRBJ2-7; weak D call: TRBD2 (5 bases). CDR3 length: 14 residues. CDR1 is SGHRS, CDR2 YFSETQ, per germline. Trimming shortened V by 4 bases and J by 6 bases, and 17 bases separated the two germline ends. CDR3 sequence: CASSTQSVAGEQYF. Written as DNA, the CDR3 is TGCGCCAGCAGCACTCAATCCGTGGCGGGCGAGCAGTACTTC. The whole variable domain, remainder taken from reference TRBV5-1 and TRBJ2-7, is KAGVTQTPRYLIKTRGQQVTLSCSPISGHRSVSWYQQTPGQGLQFLFEYFSETQRNKGNFPGRFSGRQFSNSRSEMNVSTLELGDSALYLCASSTQSVAGEQYFGPGTRLTVT.

The rearrangement links TRBV19 to TRBJ1-5; 11 bases fit TRBD1. The germline CDR1 and CDR2 sequences are LNHDA and SQIVND (reference sequence). The CDR3 runs to 16 residues. V shed 3 bases and J 4 bases; nucleotides not matched to a gene: 5. Here the CDR3 DNA reads TGTGCCAGTAGTATGGACAGGGGGCTCGGAAATCAGCCCCAGCATTTT. It codes for CASSMDRGLGNQPQHF.

This clone appeared a few times. DNA of the CDR3: TGTGCCAGCAGCCTTGGGGGGGGCCGCCCTGGAAACACCATATATTTT. It is translated as CASSLGGGRPGNTIYF. The V gene is TRBV7-9, the J gene TRBJ1-3; a possible D gene is TRBD1 (6 bases). Germline assignment: CDR1 SEHNR and CDR2 FQNEAQ (reference sequence). The CDR3 loop spans 16 amino acids. The V gene lost 5 bases and the J gene lost 2 bases, with 16 bases spanning the gap.

The chain has TRBV9 and TRBJ2-7; 9 bases match TRBD2. The V gene end was trimmed by 3 bases and the J gene end by 6 bases; junction bases not matched to a gene: 4. This CDR3 has 13 residues. From germline, CDR1 is SGDLS and CDR2 YYNGEE. CDR3 bases: TGTGCCAGCAGCGGGGATAGCGGGAGCGAGCAGTACTTC. As protein: CASSGDSGSEQYF.

The rearrangement uses TRBV7-2 and TRBJ2-1; D ambiguous. This CDR3 contains 12 residues. Per germline, CDR1 SGHTA and CDR2 FQGNSA. V was cut by 4 bases and J by 8 bases, with 9 bases left in between. The CDR3 nucleotides are TGTGCCAGCAGCTCCGATACGGATGAGCAGTTCTTC. This encodes CASSSDTDEQFF.

This sequence joins TRBV7-9 and TRBJ2-3; the match to TRBD1 covers 9 bases. CDR3 length: 16 residues. J was trimmed by 4 bases and V by 5 bases; bases with no gene match: 10. Germline values: CDR1 SEHNR, CDR2 FQNEAQ (reference sequence). The CDR3 region is CASSPVTGGVSDTQYF. The CDR3 coding sequence is TGTGCCAGCAGCCCGGTGACAGGGGGGGTTTCAGATACGCAGTATTTT.

This chain joins TRBV7-2 and TRBJ2-1; no reliable D call. Germline assignment: CDR1 SGHTA and CDR2 FQGNSA. V gave up 5 bases and J gave up 8 bases, with 13 bases separating them. This CDR3 comprises 13 residues. The CDR3 sequence: CASSPTLYYEQFF. DNA of the CDR3: TGTGCCAGCAGCCCGACTCTTTACTATGAGCAGTTCTTC.

The rearrangement uses TRBV30 and TRBJ1-3, with TRBD1 as a possible D gene (5 bases). The CDR3 consists of 17 residues. V gave up 3 bases and J gave up 0 bases, with 18 bases separating them. Per germline, CDR1 GTSNPN and CDR2 SVGIG (reference sequence). The CDR3 DNA reads TGTGCCTGGAGAACGCCCGGAAGGGGTCTCTCTGGAAACACCATATATTTT. It codes for CAWRTPGRGLSGNTIYF.

This sequence joins TRBV7-2 and TRBJ2-7, with TRBD2 matching over 9 bases. Per the germline V gene, CDR1 is SGHTA and CDR2 is FQGNSA. Unmatched junction bases numbered 2, after V lost 3 bases and J lost 2 bases. The CDR3 covers 14 residues. CDR3 sequence reads: CASSFGGRAYEQYF. CDR3 DNA sequence: TGTGCCAGCAGCTTCGGCGGGAGGGCCTACGAGCAGTACTTC. The full variable domain, its missing parts supplied by reference TRBV7-2 and TRBJ2-7, is GAGVSQSPSNKVTEKGKDVELRCDPISGHTALYWYRQSLGQGLEFLIYFQGNSAPDKSGLPSDRFSAERTGGSVSTLTIQRTQQEDSAVYLCASSFGGRAYEQYFGPGTRLTVT.

CDR3 sequence reads: CASRRELAGDREQFF. CDR3 nucleotide sequence: TGCGCCAGCCGCAGGGAACTAGCGGGAGACAGGGAGCAGTTCTTC. This chain connects TRBV5-1 to TRBJ2-1, with 11 bases that match TRBD2. The CDR3 covers 15 residues. The germline gives CDR1 SGHRS, CDR2 YFSETQ. V dropped 7 bases and J dropped 10; count of bases not matched to a gene: 13. The variable domain in full, with the rest retrieved from reference TRBV5-1 and TRBJ2-1, is KAGVTQTPRYLIKTRGQQVTLSCSPISGHRSVSWYQQTPGQGLQFLFEYFSETQRNKGNFPGRFSGRQFSNSRSEMNVSTLELGDSALYLCASRRELAGDREQFFGPGTRLTVL.

CDR3 bases: TGTGCCAGCAGCCCGGACAGGGCCACCGGGGAGCTGTTTTTT. Amino acids: CASSPDRATGELFF. J is TRBJ2-2 and V is TRBV4-2; TRBD1 matches at 8 bases. V was clipped by 4 bases and J by 4 bases; unmatched bases: 2. CDR3 length: 14 amino acids. Germline V CDR1 and CDR2: LGHNA, YNFKEQ.

V is TRBV27 and J is TRBJ2-7; D gene ambiguous. The germline V and J ends were trimmed by 3 bases and 2 bases, with 14 bases remaining between them. The CDR3 has 15 residues. From germline, CDR1 is MNHEY and CDR2 SMNVEV (reference sequence). For the CDR3, the DNA is TGTGCCAGCAGTTTTGGCAGTCACGGAGCCTACGAGCAGTACTTC. It specifies CASSFGSHGAYEQYF.